This T cell receptor beta chain came from a study of blood T cells in healthy people across ages. Next came a second PCR, run for about 7 to 12 cycles, which used a sample-barcoded 5' primer along with a J-beta primer mix. TCRdb passed the 5' RACE reads through MiXCR, listing each CDR3 protein once. The sample lists over 600,000 distinct CDR3 sequences, around half occurring once. Study results and caveats: Naive T cell percentage showed a strong correlation with TCR beta diversity.

Of note for this clonotype: Its antigen is currently unknown.

The CDR3 covers 12 residues. The V gene's germline CDR1 is DFQATT and CDR2 SNEGSKA (reference sequence). The junction had 3 bases not matched to a gene; V was cut back by 5 bases and J by 2 bases. This TCR came from a man older than 75 in good health. The chain is built from TRBV20-1 and TRBJ2-7, with 7 bases lining up with TRBD1. What was sequenced was blood. The CDR3 DNA is TGCAGTGCTCATGACAGGGCCTACGAGCAGTACTTC. Its translation is CSAHDRAYEQYF.